These 18 T cell receptor beta chains share one sample of origin, sequenced in a study of Ad26.COV2.S vaccination and SARS-CoV-2 variants. Clones were read by immunoSEQ multiplex PCR, and TCRdb kept only the in-frame ones, dropping some. Here the sample spans a few hundred thousand clones, roughly nine tenths being singletons. Regarding treatment: some 20 received Ad26.COV2.S at low or high dose, single or two shots; several received placebo; per-sample allocation not given. Sampling was performed 63 days after the first vaccine or placebo injection. Material: peripheral blood, obtained in a trial of Ad26.COV2.S vaccine versus placebo. The origin of the receptors is a person between 18 and 59 years old who received the Ad26.COV2.S COVID-19 vaccine or a placebo.

This clone appeared once. This chain links TRBV2 with TRBJ2-1; the D gene is possibly TRBD1 (5 bases). The CDR3 length is 12 residues. Trimming cost V 9 bases and J 12 bases, with 18 bases left between them. CDR1 is SNHLY and CDR2 is FYNNEI in the germline V gene. For the CDR3, the DNA is TGTGCCAGAGATGATCAGGGAATGAGGCAGTTCTTC. This encodes CARDDQGMRQFF.

The chain combines TRBV5-6 with TRBJ2-3; D not resolved. Germline-derived CDR1 and CDR2 are SGHDT and YYEEEE. V gave up 3 bases and J gave up 4 bases, with 9 bases separating them. The CDR3 runs 13 residues. The CDR3 loop reads CASSSGVSDTQYF. CDR3 in DNA: TGTGCCAGCAGCTCAGGTGTATCAGATACGCAGTATTTT.

The V gene is TRBV7-2, the J gene TRBJ2-2, with no clear D. V lost 0 bases, J lost 10 bases, and 6 bases lay in between. Germline CDR1 SGHTA, CDR2 FQGNSA. This CDR3 spans 12 amino acids. The CDR3 DNA is TGTGCCAGCAGCTTAGCGGCAATGGAGCTGTTTTTT. Its translation is CASSLAAMELFF.

This rearrangement joins TRBV5-4 to TRBJ1-1, with TRBD1 as a possible D gene (5 bases). The CDR3 sequence is 14 residues long. V was cut by 1 base and J by 3 bases, with 10 bases left in between. Germline V CDR1 and CDR2: SGHNT, YYREEE (reference sequence). The CDR3 nucleotides read TGTGCCAGCAGCTTGAAGACAGCTTACACTGAAGCTTTCTTT. It translates to CASSLKTAYTEAFF.

This clone was found once. The chain links TRBV2 to TRBJ2-3, with D possibly TRBD1 on 5 matching bases. Trimming removed 6 bases from V and 0 bases from J, with 16 bases in between. Germline V gene sequence: CDR1 SNHLY, CDR2 FYNNEI. This CDR3 has 16 residues. CDR3 sequence (DNA): TGTGCCAGCAGGTCCGTACTGCAGGGTAGCACAGATACGCAGTATTTT. It encodes CASRSVLQGSTDTQYF. The full variable domain, in which reference TRBV2 and TRBJ2-3 provide the parts outside the CDR3, is EPEVTQTPSHQVTQMGQEVILRCVPISNHLYFYWYRQILGQKVEFLVSFYNNEISEKSEIFDDQFSVERPDGSNFTLKIRSTKLEDSAMYFCASRSVLQGSTDTQYFGPGTRLTVL.

The rearrangement uses TRBV19 and TRBJ1-1; D not resolved. The germline CDR1 and CDR2 sequences are LNHDA and SQIVND (reference sequence). The length of the CDR3 is 18 residues. V was pared by 3 bases and J by 3 bases, with 23 bases between. The CDR3 here is CASSMKGPRLTRDTEAFF. Written as DNA, the CDR3 is TGTGCCAGTAGTATGAAAGGCCCCAGGCTGACACGAGACACTGAAGCTTTCTTT.

The V call is TRBV11-3, the J call TRBJ1-1; D remains unclear. The germline V gene encodes CDR1 SGHNT and CDR2 YENEEA. The CDR3 loop spans 13 amino acids. V lost 5 bases and J lost 5, with 12 bases in between. Here the CDR3 DNA reads TGTGCCAGCAGCCGAAGAGTGGGGACTGAAGCTTTCTTT. Translating gives CASSRRVGTEAFF.

This clone was found once. The chain uses TRBV3-1 (or the pseudogene TRBV3-2) and TRBJ2-7; 7 bases match TRBD1. Germline CDR1 is LGHDT and CDR2 is YNNKEL (reference sequence). Trimming at V came to 0 bases and at J to 3 bases, leaving 8 bases not matched to a gene. There are 16 residues in the CDR3. CDR3 sequence: CASSQDPPGTDYEQYF. In nucleotides, the CDR3 is TGTGCCAGCAGCCAAGACCCCCCTGGGACAGACTACGAGCAGTACTTC.

The V call is TRBV3-1 (or the pseudogene TRBV3-2), the J call TRBJ1-5; D gene ambiguous. The germline V gene encodes CDR1 LGHDT and CDR2 YNNKEL (reference sequence). There are 17 residues in the CDR3. Deletions cut 3 bases from V and 0 bases from J, with 15 bases between. The CDR3 sequence is CASSQVREIHSNQPQHF. The DNA of the CDR3 is TGTGCCAGCAGCCAGGTCAGAGAGATCCATAGCAATCAGCCCCAGCATTTT.

The CDR3 nucleotides read TGCGCCAGCAGCCAAGGTGCCTCCGGGACTAGCGGCCTTTACGAGCAGTACTTC. Its protein is CASSQGASGTSGLYEQYF. The gene calls are TRBV4-3 and TRBJ2-7; 11 bases fit TRBD2. CDR1 is LGHNA and CDR2 is YSLEER in the germline V gene. This CDR3 has 18 amino acids. J lost 4 bases, V lost 1 base, and 12 bases had no gene match.

The chain couples TRBV19 to TRBJ1-1; no clear D gene. V was cut by 0 bases and J by 1 base, with 18 bases left in between. The CDR3 is 18 amino acids. In germline, CDR1 is LNHDA, CDR2 SQIVND (reference sequence). The CDR3 loop reads CASSIDRRGGQWNTEAFF. CDR3 coding DNA: TGTGCCAGTAGTATAGATCGACGGGGTGGGCAGTGGAACACTGAAGCTTTCTTT.

The chain is built from TRBV5-5 and TRBJ2-1; D gene unclear. CDR1 and CDR2 (germline): SGHKS, YYEKEE (reference sequence). The CDR3 spans 15 residues. Deletions cut 0 bases from V and 2 bases from J, with 9 bases between. The CDR3 reads CASSLERQAYNEQFF. As DNA, the CDR3 is TGTGCCAGCAGCTTGGAACGGCAGGCCTACAATGAGCAGTTCTTC.

In the case of this clone: Sequence at one end of the junction differs from germline and may be a read error. The V gene is TRBV10-3, the J gene TRBJ2-4, with 7 bases matching TRBD1. There are 12 residues in the CDR3. The germline CDR1 and CDR2 sequences are ENHRY and SYGVKD. The CDR3 is CAISESSGGAKF. In DNA form, the CDR3 reads TGTGCCATCAGTGAGTCGTCAGGGGGAGCGAAGTTC.

This sequence joins TRBV4-3 and TRBJ2-1, with TRBD2 matching over 11 bases. V was pared by 4 bases and J by 4 bases, with 3 bases of the junction left unmatched. Per the germline V gene, CDR1 is LGHNA and CDR2 is YSLEER. The CDR3 length is 15 residues. As DNA, the CDR3 is TGCGCCAGCAGCCGTCGACTAGCGGGGTACAATGAGCAGTTCTTC. It translates to CASSRRLAGYNEQFF.

This clone showed up just once. The gene calls are TRBV27 and TRBJ2-7; D not resolved. CDR3 length: 14 amino acids. V shed 3 bases and J shed 3 bases, with 12 bases lying between them. Germline V gives CDR1 MNHEY, CDR2 SMNVEV (reference sequence). In nucleotides, the CDR3 is TGTGCCAGCAGTTTGTCCGGGCTAGGCTACGAGCAGTACGTC. Its protein product is CASSLSGLGYEQYV.

The CDR3: CASSPRRGVEETQYF. In DNA, the CDR3 is TGTGCCAGCAGCCCTAGGCGGGGGGTGGAAGAGACCCAGTACTTC. The chain is built from TRBV9 and TRBJ2-5; TRBD2 aligns across 8 bases. With V trimmed by 4 bases and J by 3 bases, 8 bases remained unmatched. Per the germline V gene, CDR1 is SGDLS and CDR2 is YYNGEE. This CDR3 spans 15 amino acids.

V usage is TRBV4-3 and J usage is TRBJ1-1; D remains ambiguous. This CDR3 spans 15 amino acids. Trimming took off 0 bases at V and 0 bases at J, with 8 bases between the two ends. Germline CDR1 is LGHNA and CDR2 is YSLEER. The CDR3 DNA reads as TGCGCCAGCAGCCAAGATGAGGGAATGAACACTGAAGCTTTCTTT. It yields the protein CASSQDEGMNTEAFF.

The genes are TRBV6-2 or TRBV6-3 and TRBJ1-2, with a tentative D call TRBD1 (5 bases). The germline CDR1 and CDR2 sequences are MNHEY and SVGEGT. This CDR3 has 13 amino acids. Trimming took off 1 base at V and 4 bases at J, with 7 bases between the two ends. CDR3 in DNA: TGTGCCAGCAGTTACTTTGGGGCCTATGGCTACACCTTC. Protein product: CASSYFGAYGYTF.